This T cell receptor beta chain derives from a study of T-cell memory formation after mild COVID-19 listed by TCRdb under 2021. Study-level background: TCR sequence clusters from the two donors were largely donor specific. In a couple of donors, T-cell clones that expanded and contracted after mild COVID-19 were tracked by sequencing TCRalpha and TCRbeta repertoires over time. Two young, previously healthy adult volunteers, one female and one male, were included in the cohort. Overall study results and their limits: Contracting CD4+ clones were located mainly in the CM and EM memory subsets, whereas CD8+ clones were found to be enriched in EMRA. SARS-CoV-2 specificity was not confirmed for the second-wave clones peaking on day 37. Only a couple of mild cases were covered by the study, and larger cohorts that include severe cases with pre-infection samples were considered necessary. Balanced CD4/CD8 phenotypes were observed for clones contracting from day 15 to 85, whereas a bias towards CD4+ was observed for a second wave of clones expanding from day 15 to 37. Some responding clones were detected in pre-infection memory, which suggested that pre-existing cross-reactive memory T cells had joined the SARS-CoV-2 response.

PBMCs were isolated by Ficoll-Paque density gradient centrifugation. A word on this clonotype: The clone's antigen remains unknown. Qualities for individual bases were not recorded, and no much larger clone is one base off.

The germline V gene yields SGHTA for CDR1 and FQGNSA for CDR2. The germline V and J ends show losses of 5 bases and 14 bases respectively, and no gene match explains 6 bases of the junction. The CDR3 numbers 13 residues from cysteine through phenylalanine. Only the CDR3 DNA stays, 39 bases, in frame from base 1. These reads were obtained on an Illumina NovaSeq 6000. TCRalpha and TCRbeta cDNA libraries were constructed by 5'RACE with constant-segment primers, with sample barcodes and unique molecular identifiers being introduced. RNA was extracted from every sample with Trizol reagent. The libraries were amplified in two PCR steps, and the second step added a second sample barcode and Illumina TruSeq adapters. Sequencing of libraries was performed on an Illumina NovaSeq with 2 x 150 bp paired-end reads. The authors' analysis ran thus. Reads were demultiplexed and collapsed into UMI-guided consensus sequences with migec v1.2.7. Using mixcr v2.1.11, UMI consensuses were aligned to TRA and TRB V and J templates and then assembled into clonotypes. Clonotypes were classified as expanded or contracted when called significant by both edgeR and NoisET, with noise models trained on biological replicates. For edgeR calls, a false discovery rate-adjusted p below 0.01 and a log2 fold-change threshold of 1 were applied. As an exploratory analysis of dynamics, PCA with hierarchical clustering was applied to max-normalized trajectories of the 1000 most abundant clonotypes. Each responding clone was given a CD4 or CD8 phenotype based on the CD4+ and CD8+ repertoires, which had been sequenced separately. In TCRdb, the public reads were trimmed at Q25 with fastp and aligned with MiXCR, with productive beta chains retained. Each record represents a unique CDR3 protein, reported with the most common genes and DNA among its rows. TCRdb's processing, not the study's, gives the V and J calls here. Present in this sample are 350,000 to 500,000 distinct CDR3 sequences, more than 15% of which were seen just once. The top ten hold around a fifth of the sample.

The sequencing sample was made of PBMCs or a T cell subset sorted from them (not recorded which). The chain employs TRBV7-2 and TRBJ2-1; TRBD2 matches 13 bases in the middle. The clonotype was recovered from a man between 18 and 29 years old who had mild COVID-19 (a few samples of this study predate the infection). The sample titles of this study are shuffled in the database, so cell type and time point are left out; the donor was told from shared clones. The DNA reads TGTGCCAGCAGCCCCGGACTAGCGGGGGATAAGTTCTTC. Its protein is CASSPGLAGDKFF.